These T cell receptor beta chains were read from a single sample in a study of blood T cell repertoires in COVID-19. Clones were read by immunoSEQ multiplex PCR, and TCRdb kept only the in-frame ones, dropping some. The data show about 480,000 clones, more than 75% seen once. What was sequenced was PBMCs or T cells enriched from blood (not recorded which). These receptors all stem from a middle-aged woman who had recovered from COVID-19. Each CDR3 is given with its conserved first and last residue. A D gene is named only where the DNA matches it firmly.

TRBJ1-2	.	TRBV4-3	CASSQVGHWGEYGYTF
TRBJ1-4	.	TRBV7-9	CASSHPRGSESEKLFF
TRBJ2-7	TRBD2	TRBV7-2	CASSSSGRGYEQYF
TRBJ1-2	.	TRBV28	CASSFAQNYGYTF
TRBJ2-3	TRBD2	TRBV19	CASSIGLAHLDTQYF
TRBJ2-3	.	TRBV27	CASRGSNTDTQYF
TRBJ2-6	.	TRBV19	CASSVPSSGANVLTF
TRBJ1-1	TRBD1	TRBV7-9	CASSLSGTGVPEAFF
TRBJ2-5	TRBD2	TRBV19	CASTPGGLAVETQYF
TRBJ1-2	.	TRBV4-1	CASSQAQSGTYNLYGYTF
TRBJ1-1	.	TRBV19	CASNSFMNTEAFF
TRBJ1-2	.	TRBV27	CASSLTGTKLYGYTF
TRBJ2-2	.	TRBV5-4	CASSLGQLNTGELFF
TRBJ1-1	TRBD1	TRBV9	CASSARDRGSGEAFF
TRBJ2-6	.	TRBV5-8	CASSLRGANVLTF
TRBJ1-1	.	TRBV4-2	CASSQDRSGNTEAFF
TRBJ1-2	.	TRBV5-1	CASSSTTESYGYTF
TRBJ2-2	.	TRBV6-2/TRBV6-3	CASSYAGQTGELFF
TRBJ1-2	.	TRBV5-5	CASSLAGDSYGYTF
TRBJ1-2	.	TRBV29-1	CSVEDFDRRKRGYTF
TRBJ1-1	TRBD1	TRBV5-6	CASSPRQGAGGTEAFF
TRBJ1-6	.	TRBV15	CATSRDRNSNSPLHF
TRBJ1-5	.	TRBV10-1	CARPDPSRGEEQPQHF
TRBJ1-1	.	TRBV24-1	CATSDAGAGNTEAFF
TRBJ2-3	TRBD2	TRBV30	CAWSETSGTNTQYF
TRBJ2-1	TRBD2	TRBV4-3	CASSQGVSGSYNEQFF
TRBJ2-2	TRBD2	TRBV18	CASSPPGLAGGLNTGELFF
TRBJ2-2	.	TRBV19	CASSMAGFDTGELFF
TRBJ2-3	.	TRBV20-1	CSASYAGTDTQYF
TRBJ2-7	.	TRBV9	CASSVGPRGPYEQYF